This T cell receptor beta chain came from a study of spatial heterogeneity in lung cancer. Time point denoted: sample taken at primary tumor resection. Tumor, nontumor lung or frozen PBMC supplied whole RNA, sequenced without sorting. This CDR3 is 16 amino acids long. The germline V gene has CDR1 MNHNY and CDR2 SVGAGI (reference sequence). V lost 0 bases and J 1 base, leaving 11 bases between the germline ends. TCRdb recomputed calls from the 5' RACE reads with MiXCR, one row per CDR3 protein. Of 4,500 to 6,500 distinct CDR3 sequences in the sample, about 13% were seen once. This clonotype appeared many times.

The chain links TRBV6-6 to TRBJ2-3, with D possibly matching TRBD2 (5 bases). The TCR was taken from a female donor with early-stage non-small cell lung cancer. The sequenced sample was normal lung tissue next to the tumor, obtained at surgery. The DNA for the CDR3 is TGTGCCAGCAGTTACTCGAAGGCGAGGGGCACAGATACGCAGTATTTT. Translating it yields CASSYSKARGTDTQYF.